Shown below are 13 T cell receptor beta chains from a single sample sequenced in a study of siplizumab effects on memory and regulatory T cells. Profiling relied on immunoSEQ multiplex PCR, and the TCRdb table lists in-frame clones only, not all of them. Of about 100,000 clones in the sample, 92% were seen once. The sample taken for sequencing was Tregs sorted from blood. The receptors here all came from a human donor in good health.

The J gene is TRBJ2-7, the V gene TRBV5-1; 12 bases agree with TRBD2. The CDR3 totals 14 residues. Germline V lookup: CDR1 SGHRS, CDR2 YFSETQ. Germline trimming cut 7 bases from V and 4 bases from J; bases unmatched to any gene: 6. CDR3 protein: CASRTSGTLYEQYF. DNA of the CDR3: TGCGCCAGCCGGACTAGCGGGACTTTATACGAGCAGTACTTC. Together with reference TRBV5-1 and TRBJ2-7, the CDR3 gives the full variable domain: KAGVTQTPRYLIKTRGQQVTLSCSPISGHRSVSWYQQTPGQGLQFLFEYFSETQRNKGNFPGRFSGRQFSNSRSEMNVSTLELGDSALYLCASRTSGTLYEQYFGPGTRLTVT.

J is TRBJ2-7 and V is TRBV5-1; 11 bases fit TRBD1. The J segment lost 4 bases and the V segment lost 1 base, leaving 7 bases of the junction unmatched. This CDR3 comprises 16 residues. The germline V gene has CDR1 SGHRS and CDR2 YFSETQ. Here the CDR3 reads CASSLSSGQGEYEQYF. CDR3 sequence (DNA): TGCGCCAGCAGCTTGAGCTCGGGACAGGGGGAGTACGAGCAGTACTTC.

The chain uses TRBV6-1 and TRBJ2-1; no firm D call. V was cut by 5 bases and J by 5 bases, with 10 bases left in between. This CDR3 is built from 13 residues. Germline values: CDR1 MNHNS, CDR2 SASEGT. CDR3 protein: CASSSYINNEQFF. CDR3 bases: TGTGCCAGCAGTAGTTATATAAACAATGAGCAGTTCTTC.

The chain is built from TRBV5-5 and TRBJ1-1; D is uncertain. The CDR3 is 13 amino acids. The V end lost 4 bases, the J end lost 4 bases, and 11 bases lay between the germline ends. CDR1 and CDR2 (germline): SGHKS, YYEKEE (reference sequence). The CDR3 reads CASSTDLGTEAFF. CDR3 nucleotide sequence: TGTGCCAGCAGCACCGACCTGGGCACTGAAGCTTTCTTT.

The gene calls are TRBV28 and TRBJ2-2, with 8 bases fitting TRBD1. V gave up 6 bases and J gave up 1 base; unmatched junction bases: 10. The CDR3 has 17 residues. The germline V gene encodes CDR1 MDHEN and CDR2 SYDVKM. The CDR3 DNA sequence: TGTGCCAGCAGCCGAAGCCGGACAGGGTTGAACACCGGGGAGCTGTTTTTT. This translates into CASSRSRTGLNTGELFF.

CDR3 residues: CASSLGWNEQYF. The CDR3 nucleotides are TGTGCCAGCAGCCTTGGGTGGAACGAGCAGTACTTC. This sequence joins TRBV5-4 and TRBJ2-7; the D is unclear. The CDR3 runs to 12 residues. V was shortened by 4 bases and J by 5 bases, with 10 bases between the two germline ends. Germline values: CDR1 SGHNT, CDR2 YYREEE (reference sequence).

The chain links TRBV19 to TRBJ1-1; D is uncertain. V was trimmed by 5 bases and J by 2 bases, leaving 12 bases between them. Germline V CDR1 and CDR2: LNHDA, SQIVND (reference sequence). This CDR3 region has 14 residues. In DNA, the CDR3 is TGTGCCAGTAGTCCTCCACGGAGAAACACTGAAGCTTTCTTT. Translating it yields CASSPPRRNTEAFF.

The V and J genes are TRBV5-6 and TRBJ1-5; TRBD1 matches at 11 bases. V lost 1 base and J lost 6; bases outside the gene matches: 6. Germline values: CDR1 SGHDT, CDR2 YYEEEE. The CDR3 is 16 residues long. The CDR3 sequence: CASSLRTGGKGQPQHF. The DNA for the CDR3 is TGTGCCAGCAGCTTGAGGACAGGGGGCAAGGGTCAGCCCCAGCATTTT.

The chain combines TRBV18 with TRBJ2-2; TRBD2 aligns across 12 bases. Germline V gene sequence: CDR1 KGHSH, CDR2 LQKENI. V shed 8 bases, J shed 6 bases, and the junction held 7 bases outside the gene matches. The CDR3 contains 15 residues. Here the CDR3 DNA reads TGTGCCAGCACAACTAGCGGGAGGTCGTCCGGGGAGCTGTTTTTT. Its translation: CASTTSGRSSGELFF.

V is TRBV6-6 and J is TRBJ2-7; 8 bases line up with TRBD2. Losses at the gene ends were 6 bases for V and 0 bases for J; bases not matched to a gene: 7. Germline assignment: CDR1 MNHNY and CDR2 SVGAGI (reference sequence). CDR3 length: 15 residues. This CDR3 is CASSTTSGSSYEQYF. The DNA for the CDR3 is TGTGCCAGCAGCACAACTAGCGGAAGCTCCTACGAGCAGTACTTC.

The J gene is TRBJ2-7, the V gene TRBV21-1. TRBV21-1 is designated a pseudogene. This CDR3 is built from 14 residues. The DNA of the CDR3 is TGTGCCAGCAGCCAAGGGCACAGGAGGAGAGTGCAGTACTTC. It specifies CASSQGHRRRVQYF.

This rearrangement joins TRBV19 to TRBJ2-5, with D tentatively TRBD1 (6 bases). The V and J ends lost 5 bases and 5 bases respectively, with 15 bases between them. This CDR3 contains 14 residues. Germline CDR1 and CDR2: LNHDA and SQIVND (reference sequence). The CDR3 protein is CASSSRGGLETQYF. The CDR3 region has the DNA TGTGCCAGTAGTTCCAGGGGTGGGTTGGAGACCCAGTACTTC.

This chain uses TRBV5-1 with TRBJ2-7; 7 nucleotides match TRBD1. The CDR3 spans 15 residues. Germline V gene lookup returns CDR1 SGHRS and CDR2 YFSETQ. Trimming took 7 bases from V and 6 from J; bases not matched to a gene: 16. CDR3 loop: CASRHGQVPFGEQYF. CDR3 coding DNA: TGCGCCAGCCGCCACGGACAGGTCCCTTTCGGCGAGCAGTACTTC.